This T cell receptor (beta chain) was retrieved from a study of blood T cell repertoires in COVID-19. Background on the study: From the United States, Italy and Spain came samples of acute and convalescent COVID-19. PBMCs, B-cell-depleted T cells, or T cells were the source of the cDNA or gDNA that made up the material.

In its sample, this clone was seen a few times. Original processing methods: Reference gene primers were amplified, and this amplification served to estimate nucleated cell counts. Libraries were prepared by immunoSEQ multiplex PCR; TCRdb keeps only in-frame clonotypes and omits some of them. V and J calls and clone size come straight from that table; D and trimming were deduced from the DNA. Of 260,000 or so clones in the sample, about four fifths are singletons; the top ten hold roughly 5.8%. Specimen: peripheral blood. This clonotype originated in a man older than 75 with acute or convalescent COVID-19.

In DNA form, the CDR3 reads TGTGCGTCCCGGGACACCCAAAGGGGCAATGAGCAGTTCTTC. As protein: CASRDTQRGNEQFF. This chain joins TRBV10-3 and TRBJ2-1; D is perhaps TRBD1 (6 bases). CDR1 and CDR2 (germline): ENHRY, SYGVKD. The length of the CDR3 is 14 residues.